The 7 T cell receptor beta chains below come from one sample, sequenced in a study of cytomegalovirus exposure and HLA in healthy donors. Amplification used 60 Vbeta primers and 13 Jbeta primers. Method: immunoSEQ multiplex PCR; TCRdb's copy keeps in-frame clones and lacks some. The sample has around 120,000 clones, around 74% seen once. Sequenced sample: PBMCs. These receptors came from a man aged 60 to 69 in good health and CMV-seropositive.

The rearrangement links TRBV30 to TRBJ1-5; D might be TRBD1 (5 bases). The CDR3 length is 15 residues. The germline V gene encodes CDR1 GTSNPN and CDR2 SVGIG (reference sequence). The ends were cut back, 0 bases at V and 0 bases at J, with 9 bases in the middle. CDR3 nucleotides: TGTGCCTGGAGTGTAGCAGGGCCTAGCAATCAGCCCCAGCATTTT. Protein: CAWSVAGPSNQPQHF.

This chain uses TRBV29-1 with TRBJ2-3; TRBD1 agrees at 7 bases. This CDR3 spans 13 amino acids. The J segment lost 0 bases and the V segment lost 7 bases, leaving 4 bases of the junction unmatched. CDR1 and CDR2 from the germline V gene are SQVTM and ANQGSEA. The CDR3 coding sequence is TGCAGCGCCCCGACAGGGAGCACAGATACGCAGTATTTT. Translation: CSAPTGSTDTQYF.

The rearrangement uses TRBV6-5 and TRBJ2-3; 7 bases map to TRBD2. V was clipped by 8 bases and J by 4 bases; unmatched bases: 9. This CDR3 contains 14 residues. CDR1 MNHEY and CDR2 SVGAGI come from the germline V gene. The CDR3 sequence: CASRGSGFSDTQYF. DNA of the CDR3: TGTGCCAGCCGGGGTAGCGGGTTCTCAGATACGCAGTATTTT.

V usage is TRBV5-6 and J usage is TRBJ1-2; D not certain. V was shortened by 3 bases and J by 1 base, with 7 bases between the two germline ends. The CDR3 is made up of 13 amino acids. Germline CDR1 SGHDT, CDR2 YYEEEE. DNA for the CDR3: TGTGCCAGCAGCTCCGCGGGTAACTATGGCTACACCTTC. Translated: CASSSAGNYGYTF.

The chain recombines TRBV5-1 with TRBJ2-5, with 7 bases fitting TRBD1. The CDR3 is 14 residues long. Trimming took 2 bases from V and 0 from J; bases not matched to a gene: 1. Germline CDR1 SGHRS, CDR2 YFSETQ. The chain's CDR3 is CASSFDRDQETQYF. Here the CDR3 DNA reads TGCGCCAGCAGCTTTGACAGGGACCAAGAGACCCAGTACTTC. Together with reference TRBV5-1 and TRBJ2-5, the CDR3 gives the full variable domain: KAGVTQTPRYLIKTRGQQVTLSCSPISGHRSVSWYQQTPGQGLQFLFEYFSETQRNKGNFPGRFSGRQFSNSRSEMNVSTLELGDSALYLCASSFDRDQETQYFGPGTRLLVL.

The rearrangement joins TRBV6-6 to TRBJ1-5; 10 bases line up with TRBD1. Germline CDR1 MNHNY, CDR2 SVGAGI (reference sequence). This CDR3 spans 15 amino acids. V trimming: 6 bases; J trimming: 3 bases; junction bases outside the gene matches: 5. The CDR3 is CASSQDRGANQPQHF. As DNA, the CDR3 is TGTGCCAGCAGCCAGGACAGGGGGGCCAATCAGCCCCAGCATTTT.

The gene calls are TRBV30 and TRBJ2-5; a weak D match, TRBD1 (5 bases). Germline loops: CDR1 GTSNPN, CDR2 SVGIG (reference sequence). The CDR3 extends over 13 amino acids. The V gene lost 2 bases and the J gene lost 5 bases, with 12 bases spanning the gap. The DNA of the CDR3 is TGTGCCTGGAGTTCGACAGTAGGCGAGACCCAGTACTTC. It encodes CAWSSTVGETQYF.